The rows below give T cell receptor beta chains drawn from one sample of a study of immune evolution from preneoplasia to lung adenocarcinoma. The assay was immunoSEQ multiplex PCR, and TCRdb's table has in-frame clones only and misses some. The data contain some 2,000 clones, roughly 85% of them singletons. The sample consisted of FFPE adjacent normal lung tissue. Source of these receptors: a person aged 70 to 85 with lung adenocarcinoma. CDR3s include the opening cysteine and the closing phenylalanine or tryptophan. The order of the fields is J gene, D gene, V gene, CDR3 protein, CDR3 DNA. A D gene is named only where the DNA matches it firmly.

TRBJ1-5,NA,TRBV7-2,CASSLGPGSNQPQHF,TGTGCCAGCAGCTTAGGGCCGGGGAGCAATCAGCCCCAGCATTTT
TRBJ2-3,TRBD2,TRBV29-1,CSVGGKASGGTDTQYF,TGCAGCGTTGGGGGAAAGGCTAGCGGGGGCACAGATACGCAGTATTTT
TRBJ2-6,NA,TRBV19,CASSMGRANVLTF,TGTGCCAGTAGTATGGGGAGGGCCAACGTCCTGACTTTC
TRBJ1-2,NA,TRBV10-3,CAISEGQNYGYTF,TGTGCCATCAGTGAAGGGCAGAACTATGGCTACACCTTC
TRBJ1-1,NA,TRBV16,CASSPEIEAFF,TGTGCCAGCAGCCCGGAGATTGAAGCTTTCTTT
TRBJ2-1,TRBD2,TRBV29-1,CSAPRALAGDHNEQFF,TGCAGCGCCCCCCGGGCGCTAGCGGGGGACCACAATGAGCAGTTCTTC
TRBJ2-1,NA,TRBV7-9,CASSLMPQGSDEQFF,TGTGCCAGCAGCTTAATGCCCCAGGGTTCCGATGAGCAGTTCTTC
TRBJ1-6,NA,TRBV28,CASSSRTGAYSPLHF,TGTGCCAGCAGTTCTAGGACGGGGGCCTATTCACCCCTCCACTTT
TRBJ1-1,TRBD1,TRBV19,CASSIGDRRNTEAFF,TGTGCCAGTAGTATAGGGGACAGGAGGAACACTGAAGCTTTCTTT
TRBJ2-1,TRBD2,TRBV29-1,CSVGLADYNEQFF,TGCAGCGTTGGCCTAGCGGACTACAATGAGCAGTTCTTC